This is a list of T cell receptor beta chains from one sample in a study of beta chain features in type 1 diabetes. Method: immunoSEQ multiplex PCR; TCRdb's copy keeps in-frame clones and lacks some. The data show fewer than 900,000 clones, under 20% seen once. The sample was naive CD4+ T cells from blood. The receptors shown here come from a woman younger than 30 in good health. CDR3s include the opening cysteine and the closing phenylalanine or tryptophan. Each record gives: clone size, D gene, J gene, V gene, CDR3 protein, CDR3 DNA. A D gene is named only where the DNA matches it firmly. Rows may omit the clone size; those that give it use once, few, many or a size class.

clone_size: -
d_call: -
j_call: TRBJ1-1
v_call: TRBV7-8
cdr3_aa: CASSLVAVSTVRGNTEAFF
cdr3_nt: TGTGCCAGCAGCTTAGTGGCGGTCTCCACAGTCAGGGGGAACACTGAAGCTTTCTTT

clone_size: -
d_call: -
j_call: TRBJ1-5
v_call: TRBV6-4
cdr3_aa: CASSENGGPEPQHF
cdr3_nt: TGTGCCAGCAGTGAAAATGGGGGCCCAGAGCCCCAGCATTTT

clone_size: few
d_call: TRBD1
j_call: TRBJ1-2
v_call: TRBV7-9
cdr3_aa: CASSPRTGVDGYTF
cdr3_nt: TGTGCCAGCAGCCCTCGGACAGGGGTGGATGGCTACACCTTC

clone_size: -
d_call: -
j_call: TRBJ2-5
v_call: TRBV6-1
cdr3_aa: CAISETAVGAQETQYF
cdr3_nt: TGTGCCATCAGTGAGACAGCAGTGGGGGCCCAAGAGACCCAGTACTTC

clone_size: -
d_call: TRBD2
j_call: TRBJ2-1
v_call: TRBV5-6
cdr3_aa: CASSLGLAYNEQFF
cdr3_nt: TGTGCCAGCAGCTTAGGACTAGCCTACAATGAGCAGTTCTTC

clone_size: -
d_call: -
j_call: TRBJ2-7
v_call: TRBV28
cdr3_aa: CASTLGKGYEQYF
cdr3_nt: TGTGCCAGCACCTTAGGAAAGGGCTACGAGCAGTACTTC

clone_size: -
d_call: TRBD1
j_call: TRBJ2-1
v_call: TRBV7-2
cdr3_aa: CASSPSGTGGRVEQFF
cdr3_nt: TGTGCCAGCAGCCCCTCCGGGACAGGGGGCCGGGTTGAGCAGTTCTTC

clone_size: -
d_call: TRBD1
j_call: TRBJ1-1
v_call: TRBV6-5
cdr3_aa: CASSYPGQGTTEAFF
cdr3_nt: TGTGCCAGCAGTTATCCAGGACAGGGTACTACTGAAGCTTTCTTT

clone_size: -
d_call: TRBD1
j_call: TRBJ2-5
v_call: TRBV18
cdr3_aa: CASSVGQGGSLQETQYF
cdr3_nt: TGTGCCAGCTCCGTGGGACAGGGGGGAAGTTTGCAAGAGACCCAGTACTTC

clone_size: few
d_call: TRBD2
j_call: TRBJ2-7
v_call: TRBV25-1
cdr3_aa: CASSHVGGDSYEQYF
cdr3_nt: TGTGCCAGCAGCCACGTGGGGGGGGACTCCTACGAGCAGTACTTC